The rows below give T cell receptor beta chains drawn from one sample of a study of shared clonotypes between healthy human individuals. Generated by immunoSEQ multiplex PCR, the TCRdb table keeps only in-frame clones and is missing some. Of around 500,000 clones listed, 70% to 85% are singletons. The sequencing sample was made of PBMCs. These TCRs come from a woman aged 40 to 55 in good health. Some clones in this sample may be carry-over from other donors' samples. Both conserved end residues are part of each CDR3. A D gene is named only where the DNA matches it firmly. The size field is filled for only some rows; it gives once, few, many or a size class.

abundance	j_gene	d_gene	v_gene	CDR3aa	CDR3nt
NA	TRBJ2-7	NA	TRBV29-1	CSVVVGGEQYF	TGCAGCGTTGTAGTAGGGGGGGAGCAGTACTTC
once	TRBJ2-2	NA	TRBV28	CASSPPGAPNTGELFF	TGTGCCAGCAGCCCGCCCGGAGCGCCGAACACCGGGGAGCTGTTTTTT
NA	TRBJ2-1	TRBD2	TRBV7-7	CASSPGTSGSNEQFF	TGTGCTAGCAGCCCCGGGACTAGCGGGTCAAATGAGCAGTTCTTC
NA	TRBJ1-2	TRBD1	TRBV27	CATSLGTDYGYTF	TGTGCCACCTCCCTAGGGACAGACTACGGCTACACCTTC
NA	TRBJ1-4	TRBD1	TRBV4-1	CASSQQGAWEKLFF	TGCGCCAGCAGCCAACAGGGGGCTTGGGAAAAACTGTTTTTT
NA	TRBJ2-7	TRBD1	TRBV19	CASSALGGTGTYEQYF	TGTGCCAGTAGTGCCCTCGGGGGGACAGGGACCTACGAGCAGTACTTC
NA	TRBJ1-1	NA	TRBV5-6	CASSLVGRGFTEAFF	TGTGCCAGCAGCTTAGTCGGTCGAGGGTTCACTGAAGCTTTCTTT
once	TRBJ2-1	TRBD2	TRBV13	CASSPKGAGGENEQFF	TGTGCCAGCAGCCCAAAAGGGGCGGGAGGAGAGAATGAGCAGTTCTTC
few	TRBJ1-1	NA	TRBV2	CASTFLGYTEAFF	TGTGCCAGCACCTTCTTGGGGTACACTGAAGCTTTCTTT
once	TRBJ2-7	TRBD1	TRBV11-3	CASSSDLGTGVHEQYF	TGTGCCAGCAGCTCCGACCTCGGGACAGGGGTTCACGAGCAGTACTTC
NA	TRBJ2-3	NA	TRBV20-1	CSARGDTQYF	TGCAGTGCGAGAGGGGATACGCAGTATTTT
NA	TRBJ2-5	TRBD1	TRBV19	CASSTWDSQETQYF	TGTGCCAGTAGTACTTGGGACAGCCAAGAGACCCAGTACTTC
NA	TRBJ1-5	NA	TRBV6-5	CASSRDGSNQPQHF	TGTGCCAGCAGCAGGGACGGCAGCAATCAGCCCCAGCATTTT
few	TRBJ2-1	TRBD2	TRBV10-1	CASSGTSDYNEQFF	TGCGCCAGCAGCGGGACTAGCGACTACAATGAGCAGTTCTTC
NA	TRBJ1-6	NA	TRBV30	CAWSAVDLYNSPLHF	TGTGCCTGGAGTGCTGTAGACCTCTATAATTCACCCCTCCACTTT
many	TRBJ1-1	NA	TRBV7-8	CASSKDRSWNTEAFF	TGTGCCAGCAGCAAAGACAGGAGCTGGAACACTGAAGCTTTCTTT
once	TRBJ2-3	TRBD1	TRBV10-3	CAIRKPPGQGIADTQYF	TGTGCCATCAGAAAACCTCCGGGACAGGGAATTGCGGATACGCAGTATTTT
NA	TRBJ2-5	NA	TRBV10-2	CASSASGSQETQYF	TGCGCCAGCAGTGCAAGCGGTTCCCAAGAGACCCAGTACTTC
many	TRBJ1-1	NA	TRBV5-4	CASSRGGNTEAFF	TGTGCCAGCAGCAGGGGGGGGAACACTGAAGCTTTCTTT
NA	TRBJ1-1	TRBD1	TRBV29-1	CSARGQGAGGAFF	TGCAGCGCCCGCGGACAGGGGGCCGGGGGCGCTTTCTTT
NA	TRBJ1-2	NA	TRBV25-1	CASQDKGGDYGYTF	TGTGCCAGCCAGGATAAAGGGGGAGACTATGGCTACACCTTC
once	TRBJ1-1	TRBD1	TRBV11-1	CASSWDRVSTEAFF	TGTGCCAGCAGCTGGGACAGGGTCTCCACTGAAGCTTTCTTT
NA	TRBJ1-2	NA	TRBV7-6	CASSAPIEGTFPEGGYTF	TGTGCCAGCAGCGCACCCATTGAAGGGACGTTCCCCGAGGGGGGCTACACCTTC
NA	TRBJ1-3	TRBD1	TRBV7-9	CASSLGQGDTIYF	TGTGCCAGCAGCCTGGGACAGGGAGACACCATATATTTT
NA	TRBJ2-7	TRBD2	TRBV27	CASRTPGGSYEQYF	TGTGCCAGCAGGACCCCGGGAGGGTCCTACGAGCAGTACTTC
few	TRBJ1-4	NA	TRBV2	CASSDAGERLFF	TGTGCCAGCAGTGATGCCGGGGAAAGACTGTTTTTT